The present T cell receptor beta chain was sequenced within a study of blood T cell repertoires in COVID-19. Study details: From the United States, Italy and Spain came samples of acute and convalescent COVID-19. PBMCs, B-cell-depleted T cells, or T cells provided the cDNA or gDNA that made up the material.

Authors' processing steps: From reference gene primer amplification, estimates of nucleated cell counts were derived. Produced via immunoSEQ multiplex PCR; TCRdb's table is partial and in-frame only. V and J calls plus clone size are reproduced from that table; the DNA served to infer D and trimming. This sample has more than 45,000 clones, with 70% to 90% found just once. V was cut by 5 bases and J by 8 bases, with 9 bases left in between. The CDR3 runs to 12 residues. CDR1 and CDR2 (germline): SEHNR, FQNEAQ (reference sequence). This clone was observed a few times. The sequenced sample was peripheral blood. The gene calls are TRBV7-9 and TRBJ1-4; D not resolved. The TCR comes from a human donor in a cohort sampled during active COVID-19. The CDR3: CASSQLKEKLFF. The CDR3 DNA follows: TGTGCCAGCAGCCAGTTGAAGGAAAAACTGTTTTTT.